The next 21 T cell receptor beta chains were all read from a single sample in a study of T cells in Graves' hyperthyroidism and ophthalmopathy (dated 2019 in TCRdb). The library was prepared using multiplex PCR. Sequenced using an Illumina HiSeq 2000. TCR beta CDR3 regions were amplified from RNA transcripts. The TCR CDR3 was subjected to a first round of RT-PCR using the HTBI primer set and the Qiagen OneStep RT-PCR kit. TCRdb took the public reads, trimmed them with fastp at Q25, ran MiXCR for clone calling and kept in-frame beta chains. All rows with the same CDR3 protein become a single entry with the most common DNA and genes. The sample table records around 340,000 distinct CDR3 sequences; 21% of these occur just once. The ten largest account for about 50% of the sample. The sequenced sample was blood. The receptors originated from a woman aged 45-65 years with Graves' hyperthyroidism.

This clonotype was picked up many times. The genes are TRBV3-1 and TRBJ1-1; D not certain. Per germline, CDR1 LGHDT and CDR2 YNNKEL (reference sequence). The V gene lost 0 bases and the J gene lost 1 base, with 6 bases spanning the gap. The CDR3 length is 14 residues. CDR3 DNA sequence: TGTGCCAGCAGCCAAGATGGTAAGAACACTGAAGCTTTCTTT. It encodes CASSQDGKNTEAFF.

The chain uses TRBV2 and TRBJ2-2; TRBD2 agrees at 11 bases. There are 13 residues in the CDR3. V shed 10 bases, J shed 4 bases, and the junction held 2 bases outside the gene matches. Germline CDR1 reads SNHLY; CDR2 reads FYNNEI. The chain's CDR3 is CATTSGGTGELFF. In DNA, the CDR3 is TGTGCCACCACTAGCGGGGGCACCGGGGAGCTGTTTTTT. The full variable domain, its missing parts supplied by reference TRBV2 and TRBJ2-2, is EPEVTQTPSHQVTQMGQEVILRCVPISNHLYFYWYRQILGQKVEFLVSFYNNEISEKSEIFDDQFSVERPDGSNFTLKIRSTKLEDSAMYFCATTSGGTGELFFGEGSRLTVL.

This clonotype has just a few counts. This chain links TRBV9 with TRBJ2-2; D call uncertain. Germline V gives CDR1 SGDLS, CDR2 YYNGEE. V lost 1 base and J 5 bases, leaving 6 bases between the germline ends. The CDR3 runs 13 residues. The CDR3: CASSVRLTGELFF. The CDR3 DNA is TGTGCCAGCAGCGTAAGGTTAACCGGGGAGCTGTTTTTT.

This clonotype was picked up a small number of times. The chain links TRBV20-1 to TRBJ2-5; 10 bases are shared with TRBD2. From germline, CDR1 is DFQATT and CDR2 SNEGSKA (reference sequence). The CDR3 extends over 15 amino acids. The trim removed 0 bases at V and 5 bases at J, leaving 6 bases unmatched. CDR3 DNA: TGCAGTGCTAGAGATAGGAGCGGGAGGGGGGAGACCCAGTACTTC. Encoded protein: CSARDRSGRGETQYF.

This clonotype showed up many times. The V and J genes are TRBV7-8 and TRBJ2-3, with D hard to call. The CDR3 has 15 residues. The germline CDR1 and CDR2 sequences are SGHVS and FQNEAQ. V was cut by 2 bases and J by 0 bases, with 9 bases left in between. Here the CDR3 DNA reads TGTGCCAGCAGCTTACAGGAGTTTAGCACAGATACGCAGTATTTT. Amino acid sequence: CASSLQEFSTDTQYF.

CDR3 DNA sequence: TGTGCCAGCAGCCAAGTGGTGTTACAGGGCAAGTACAATGAGCAGTTCTTC. Its translation is CASSQVVLQGKYNEQFF. The rearrangement links TRBV3-1 to TRBJ2-1; TRBD1 might be the D (6 bases). The germline V and J ends were trimmed by 1 base and 4 bases, with 17 bases remaining between them. The CDR3 runs to 17 residues. Germline-derived CDR1 and CDR2 are LGHDT and YNNKEL (reference sequence).

This clonotype has a count of ten or more. The chain combines TRBV28 with TRBJ1-2, with D possibly TRBD1 on 5 matching bases. With 5 bases removed from V and 8 bases from J, the gap between germline ends came to 12 bases. The germline CDR1 and CDR2 sequences are MDHEN and SYDVKM. The CDR3 length is 12 residues. Here the CDR3 DNA reads TGTGCCAGCAGTCGTCAGGGAAAGGGCTACACCTTC. Translated, it gives CASSRQGKGYTF.

This clonotype has just one count. The genes are TRBV6-9 and TRBJ1-5; 8 nucleotides align to TRBD1. V was pared by 3 bases and J by 2 bases, with 9 bases of the junction left unmatched. This CDR3 has 17 amino acids. CDR1 is MNHGY, CDR2 SVAAGI, per germline. CDR3 nucleotide sequence: TGTGCCAGCAGTTACTTCGGCAGGGGGCAGGGCAATCAGCCCCAGCATTTT. This translates into CASSYFGRGQGNQPQHF.

This clonotype was seen ten or more times. The gene calls are TRBV12-3 or TRBV12-4 and TRBJ1-2; tentative D call: TRBD1 (5 bases). The ends were cut back, 5 bases at V and 4 bases at J, with 11 bases in the middle. The CDR3 totals 13 residues. The CDR3 region is CASSKDSVYGYTF. CDR3 bases: TGTGCCAGCAGTAAAGACAGCGTCTATGGCTACACCTTC.

In this sample, this clonotype turned up many times. This sequence joins TRBV28 and TRBJ1-4; maybe TRBD1 (6 bases). Trimming stripped 5 bases from V and 7 bases from J, with 17 bases between. In germline, CDR1 is MDHEN, CDR2 SYDVKM. The CDR3 spans 15 residues. CDR3 nucleotide sequence: TGTGCCAGCAGTCTCAGTAGGGGGGCGGGTGAAAAACTGTTTTTT. Translated, it gives CASSLSRGAGEKLFF.

This clonotype has at least ten counts. This chain links TRBV5-5 with TRBJ2-2; D is perhaps TRBD1 or TRBD2 (6 bases each). Germline CDR1 SGHKS, CDR2 YYEKEE (reference sequence). V lost 2 bases and J 1 base, leaving 9 bases between the germline ends. This CDR3 has 15 residues. The CDR3 here is CASSFGGLNTGELFF. CDR3 nucleotide sequence: TGTGCCAGCAGCTTTGGGGGGCTGAACACCGGGGAGCTGTTTTTT.

The chain combines TRBV10-1 with TRBJ2-7; D gene ambiguous. Per the germline V gene, CDR1 is WNHNN and CDR2 is SYGVQD (reference sequence). This CDR3 contains 13 residues. V was cut by 2 bases and J by 9 bases, with 14 bases left in between. DNA for the CDR3: TGCGCCAGCAGTGAGGAACATGGCCCGGTGCAGTACTTC. Its protein is CASSEEHGPVQYF.

This chain links TRBV3-1 with TRBJ2-1; 7 bases map to TRBD1. The CDR3 totals 15 residues. From germline, CDR1 is LGHDT and CDR2 YNNKEL (reference sequence). Trimming removed 7 bases from V and 6 bases from J; junction bases left unmatched: 12. In DNA form, the CDR3 reads TGTGCCAGCACCCAGACAGGGCTTAGGGGCAATGAGCAGTTCTTC. Translating gives CASTQTGLRGNEQFF.

This clonotype came up many times. This sequence joins TRBV28 and TRBJ1-4; D might be TRBD1 (6 bases). Germline CDR1 and CDR2: MDHEN and SYDVKM. The ends were cut back, 5 bases at V and 2 bases at J, with 9 bases in the middle. This CDR3 spans 14 amino acids. CDR3 region: CASSAQGTNEKLFF. The CDR3 bases are TGTGCCAGCAGTGCACAGGGTACTAATGAAAAACTGTTTTTT.

This clonotype was seen more than once but under ten times. The J gene is TRBJ2-2, the V gene TRBV10-3; unclear D gene. Between the trimmed V and J ends, which lost 2 bases and 4 bases, there was a span of 11 bases. The V gene's germline CDR1 is ENHRY and CDR2 SYGVKD. The CDR3 extends over 15 amino acids. CDR3 in amino acids: CAISEGLTSTGELFF. The CDR3, as DNA: TGTGCCATCAGTGAGGGTCTTACATCCACCGGGGAGCTGTTTTTT.

This rearrangement joins TRBV19 to TRBJ2-1, with 9 positions matching TRBD2. Germline values: CDR1 LNHDA, CDR2 SQIVND (reference sequence). CDR3 length equals 14 residues. The ends lost 6 bases at V and 8 bases at J; junction bases unmatched: 8. The CDR3 DNA sequence: TGTGCCAGTAGCCTGGGACTAGCTTGGGATGAGCAGTTCTTC. Protein sequence: CASSLGLAWDEQFF. The full variable domain, in which reference TRBV19 and TRBJ2-1 provide the parts outside the CDR3, is DGGITQSPKYLFRKEGQNVTLSCEQNLNHDAMYWYRQDPGQGLRLIYYSQIVNDFQKGDIAEGYSVSREKKESFPLTVTSAQKNPTAFYLCASSLGLAWDEQFFGPGTRLTVL.

Many counts were recorded for this clonotype. The rearrangement joins TRBV4-2 to TRBJ2-1; 7 bases fit TRBD2. This CDR3 region has 15 residues. The V segment lost 0 bases and the J segment 7 bases; nucleotides outside the gene matches: 6. The V gene's germline CDR1 is LGHNA and CDR2 YNFKEQ. Here the CDR3 reads CASSQDRGGVNEQFF. The CDR3 coding sequence is TGTGCCAGCAGCCAAGATCGGGGAGGGGTGAATGAGCAGTTCTTC.

This clonotype was counted between two and nine times. The rearrangement uses TRBV2 and TRBJ2-7, with 7 bases aligning to TRBD1. V shed 4 bases and J 3 bases; nucleotides not matched to a gene: 6. Germline V gene data show CDR1 as SNHLY and CDR2 as FYNNEI. This CDR3 region has 14 residues. CDR3 bases: TGTGCCAGCAGTGCTTCCCGGGACAGCTACGAGCAGTACTTC. It codes for CASSASRDSYEQYF.

In its sample, this clonotype was seen many times. The CDR3 bases are TGTGCCAGCCTCCAGGGCAATGAGCAGTTCTTC. Amino acid sequence: CASLQGNEQFF. The V call is TRBV11-2, the J call TRBJ2-1; D possibly corresponds to TRBD1 (5 bases). The CDR3 covers 11 residues. Germline V gene data show CDR1 as SGHAT and CDR2 as FQNNGV. V dropped 8 bases and J dropped 6 bases, with 8 bases sitting between them.

This clonotype was seen many times. This rearrangement joins TRBV12-3 or TRBV12-4 to TRBJ1-5, with D tentatively TRBD1 (6 bases). The CDR3 covers 13 residues. V was trimmed by 8 bases and J by 11 bases, leaving 19 bases between them. The CDR3 nucleotides are TGTGCCAGCTCCCCTTCACCGAGGGGGGCCCAGCATTTT. Protein: CASSPSPRGAQHF.

This clonotype was recorded at least ten times. This chain joins TRBV20-1 and TRBJ1-1, with D unresolved. Germline assignment: CDR1 DFQATT and CDR2 SNEGSKA (reference sequence). CDR3 length: 13 amino acids. Trimming left V 0 bases short and J 0 bases short, with 5 bases between. The CDR3 DNA is TGCAGTGCTAGAGAGAACATGAACACTGAAGCTTTCTTT. It yields the protein CSARENMNTEAFF.